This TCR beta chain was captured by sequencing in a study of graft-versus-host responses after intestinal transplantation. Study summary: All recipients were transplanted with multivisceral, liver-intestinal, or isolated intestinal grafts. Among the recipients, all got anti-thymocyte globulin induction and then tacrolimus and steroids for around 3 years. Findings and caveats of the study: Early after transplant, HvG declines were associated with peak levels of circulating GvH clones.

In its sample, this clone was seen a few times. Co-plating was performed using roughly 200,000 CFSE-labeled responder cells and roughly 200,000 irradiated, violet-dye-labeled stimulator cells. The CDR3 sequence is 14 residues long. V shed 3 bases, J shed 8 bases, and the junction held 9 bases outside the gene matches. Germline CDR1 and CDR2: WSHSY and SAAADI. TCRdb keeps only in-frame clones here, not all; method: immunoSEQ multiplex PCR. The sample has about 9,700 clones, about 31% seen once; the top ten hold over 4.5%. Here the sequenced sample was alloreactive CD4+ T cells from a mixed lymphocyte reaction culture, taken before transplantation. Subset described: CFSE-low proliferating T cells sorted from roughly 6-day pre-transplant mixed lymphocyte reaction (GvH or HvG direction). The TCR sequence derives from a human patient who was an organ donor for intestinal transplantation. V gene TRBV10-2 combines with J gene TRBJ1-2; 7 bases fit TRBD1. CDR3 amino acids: CASSELKGARGYTF. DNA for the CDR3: TGCGCCAGCAGTGAATTAAAGGGGGCGAGGGGCTACACCTTC.